These 9 T cell receptor beta chains were all obtained from the same sample, sequenced in a study of Tregs in tolerant kidney transplant recipients. Data came from immunoSEQ multiplex PCR; TCRdb stores just in-frame clones and leaves some out. The table records 98,000 or so clones, nearly 90% of them present only once. The sequencing used CD4+ T cells from blood, collected before the transplant. Receptors originate from a human donor who received a combined kidney and bone marrow transplant.

The rearrangement uses TRBV9 and TRBJ2-3; TRBD2 might be the D (5 bases). The germline V and J ends were trimmed by 6 bases and 4 bases, with 15 bases remaining between them. This CDR3 comprises 14 residues. The germline V gene has CDR1 SGDLS and CDR2 YYNGEE. CDR3 sequence reads: CASIGGTRSDTQYF. CDR3 nucleotides: TGTGCCAGCATTGGTGGAACTAGATCAGATACGCAGTATTTT.

This clone was detected only once. This sequence joins TRBV19 and TRBJ2-7, with 8 bases fitting TRBD2. V dropped 4 bases and J dropped 3; count of bases not matched to a gene: 8. The length of the CDR3 is 15 residues. Germline CDR1 LNHDA, CDR2 SQIVND (reference sequence). CDR3 DNA sequence: TGTGCCAGTAGTACGGGACTAGGTGCCCTCTACGAGCAGTACTTC. The encoded protein is CASSTGLGALYEQYF.

The genes are TRBV2 and TRBJ2-4; D may be TRBD1 (5 bases). V was trimmed by 3 bases and J by 0 bases, leaving 9 bases between them. The CDR3 sequence is 15 residues long. CDR1 SNHLY and CDR2 FYNNEI come from the germline V gene. CDR3 sequence reads: CASSDPGLAKNIQYF. The CDR3 coding sequence is TGTGCCAGCAGTGATCCAGGGCTAGCCAAAAACATTCAGTACTTC. Drawing the rest from reference TRBV2 and TRBJ2-4, the complete variable domain is EPEVTQTPSHQVTQMGQEVILRCVPISNHLYFYWYRQILGQKVEFLVSFYNNEISEKSEIFDDQFSVERPDGSNFTLKIRSTKLEDSAMYFCASSDPGLAKNIQYFGAGTRLSVL.

The genes are TRBV12-5 and TRBJ2-3, with D possibly TRBD1 on 6 matching bases. From germline, CDR1 is LGHNT and CDR2 FRNRAP. The V end lost 0 bases, the J end lost 4 bases, and 11 bases lay between the germline ends. The CDR3 runs to 15 residues. The DNA for the CDR3 is TGTGCTAGTGGTTTGGTAGACAGGTCTCCAGATACGCAGTATTTT. Its translation is CASGLVDRSPDTQYF.

The chain recombines TRBV5-1 with TRBJ1-6, with 9 bases fitting TRBD1. V trimming: 4 bases; J trimming: 9 bases; junction bases outside the gene matches: 8. Per germline, CDR1 SGHRS and CDR2 YFSETQ. The CDR3 spans 15 residues. CDR3: CASSLDRGDASPLHF. The CDR3 nucleotides read TGCGCCAGCAGCCTCGACAGGGGGGATGCTTCACCCCTCCACTTT. The entire variable domain, with the rest obtained from reference TRBV5-1 and TRBJ1-6, is as follows: KAGVTQTPRYLIKTRGQQVTLSCSPISGHRSVSWYQQTPGQGLQFLFEYFSETQRNKGNFPGRFSGRQFSNSRSEMNVSTLELGDSALYLCASSLDRGDASPLHFGNGTRLTVT.

This rearrangement joins TRBV6-1 to TRBJ2-7, with 10 bases fitting TRBD1. Germline loops: CDR1 MNHNS, CDR2 SASEGT. Trimming removed 6 bases from V and 4 bases from J; junction bases left unmatched: 6. The CDR3 loop spans 14 amino acids. CDR3: CASRRGQGRYEQYF. The DNA for the CDR3 is TGTGCCAGCAGAAGGGGACAGGGGCGATACGAGCAGTACTTC.

The V call is TRBV28, the J call TRBJ2-2; TRBD2 might be the D (5 bases). Germline CDR1 is MDHEN and CDR2 is SYDVKM. This CDR3 spans 14 amino acids. The V end lost 8 bases, the J end lost 5 bases, and 15 bases lay between the germline ends. The CDR3 DNA sequence: TGTGCCAGCGGCCCTCTGCCGGGAACCGGGGAGCTGTTTTTT. This sequence encodes CASGPLPGTGELFF. Drawing the rest from reference TRBV28 and TRBJ2-2, the complete variable domain is DVKVTQSSRYLVKRTGEKVFLECVQDMDHENMFWYRQDPGLGLRLIYFSYDVKMKEKGDIPEGYSVSREKKERFSLILESASTNQTSMYLCASGPLPGTGELFFGEGSRLTVL.

This clone has just one count. The chain recombines TRBV2 with TRBJ2-7, with 9 nucleotides matching TRBD2. The V gene end was trimmed by 2 bases and the J gene end by 12 bases; junction bases not matched to a gene: 11. Germline lookup yields CDR1 SNHLY and CDR2 FYNNEI. CDR3 length: 14 amino acids. DNA of the CDR3: TGTGCCAGCAGTGAATCAGCGGGAGGCCCACCTCCGTACTTC. The encoded protein is CASSESAGGPPPYF.

The V call is TRBV19, the J call TRBJ2-5; tentatively, D is TRBD1 (5 bases). The CDR3 spans 15 residues. V dropped 6 bases and J dropped 0 bases, with 14 bases sitting between them. The germline gives CDR1 LNHDA, CDR2 SQIVND (reference sequence). The DNA for the CDR3 is TGTGCCAGTAGATTGTCGACAGCTTACCAAGAGACCCAGTACTTC. Protein: CASRLSTAYQETQYF. Full variable domain (remainder filled in from reference TRBV19 and TRBJ2-5): DGGITQSPKYLFRKEGQNVTLSCEQNLNHDAMYWYRQDPGQGLRLIYYSQIVNDFQKGDIAEGYSVSREKKESFPLTVTSAQKNPTAFYLCASRLSTAYQETQYFGPGTRLLVL.